This TCR beta chain was identified during a study of cytomegalovirus exposure and HLA in healthy donors. Study findings and constraints: Most TCR beta V segments were productive about 87% or about 30% of the time in an earlier analysis. Researchers reported in a later analysis that a missense DCLRE1C variant was tied to TCR beta V- and J-gene trimming. In a later analysis, HLA-C alleles had the fewest associated TCRs, DRB1 alleles the most. Generally TCR sequences proved uncommon, though certain public TCRs appeared in numerous donors.

Both 60 Vbeta primers and 13 Jbeta primers went into the PCR. Assay used: immunoSEQ multiplex PCR; TCRdb lists only in-frame clones, some missing. The data contain 150,000 to 200,000 clones, 75% to 90% of them singletons. V lost 6 bases to trimming and J lost 1 base; unmatched junction nucleotides: 7. Germline CDR1 SGHAT, CDR2 FQNNGV. CDR3 length equals 15 residues. Comments on this clone: Its antigen is currently unknown.

The clonotype comes from a human donor in good health. The chain combines TRBV11-2 with TRBJ2-7, with 9 bases aligning to TRBD2. Sequenced sample: PBMCs. The CDR3 protein is CASRPSGGNSYEQYF. The CDR3 bases are TGTGCCAGCAGACCGAGCGGGGGGAATTCCTACGAGCAGTACTTC.